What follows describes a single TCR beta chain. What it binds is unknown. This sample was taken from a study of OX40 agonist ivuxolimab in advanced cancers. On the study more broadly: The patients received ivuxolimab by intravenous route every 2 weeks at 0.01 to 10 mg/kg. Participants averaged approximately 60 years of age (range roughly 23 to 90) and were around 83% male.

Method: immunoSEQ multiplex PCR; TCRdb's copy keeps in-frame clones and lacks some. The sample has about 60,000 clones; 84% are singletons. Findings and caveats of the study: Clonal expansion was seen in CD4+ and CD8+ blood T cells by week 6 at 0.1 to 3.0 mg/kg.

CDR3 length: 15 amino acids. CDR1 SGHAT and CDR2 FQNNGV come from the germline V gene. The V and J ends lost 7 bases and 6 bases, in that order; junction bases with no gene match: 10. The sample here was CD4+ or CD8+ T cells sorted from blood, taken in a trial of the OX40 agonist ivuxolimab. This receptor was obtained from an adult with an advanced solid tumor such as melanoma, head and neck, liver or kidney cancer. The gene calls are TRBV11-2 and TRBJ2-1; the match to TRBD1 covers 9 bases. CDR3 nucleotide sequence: TGTGCCAGCACCAAGGGACAGGGATTGATCAATGAGCAGTTCTTC. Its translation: CASTKGQGLINEQFF.